Listed here are 3 T cell receptor beta chains from one sample, sequenced in a study of blood T cell repertoires in COVID-19. TCRdb's table, derived via immunoSEQ multiplex PCR, lists solely in-frame clones and lacks some. This sample has 160,000 or so clones, with 65% to 85% found just once. Sequencing was done on a sample of PBMCs or T cells enriched from blood (not recorded which). These receptors all stem from a woman aged 40 to 50 with acute COVID-19.

V and J are TRBV30 and TRBJ1-6; tentatively, D is TRBD1 (6 bases). Per germline, CDR1 GTSNPN and CDR2 SVGIG (reference sequence). This CDR3 contains 17 residues. Trimming pared 7 bases from V and 0 bases from J, leaving 19 bases between. The CDR3 region has the DNA TGTGCCTCCCGGAGAGTACAGGGCACCTCCTATAATTCACCCCTCCACTTT. Translated: CASRRVQGTSYNSPLHF.

This chain links TRBV5-1 with TRBJ1-1, with D possibly TRBD1 on 5 matching bases. Trimming stripped 0 bases from V and 0 bases from J, with 15 bases between. The CDR3 is 17 residues long. Germline-derived CDR1 and CDR2 are SGHRS and YFSETQ. DNA of the CDR3: TGCGCCAGCAGCTTGGAGTTTACAGGAAGTTTGAACACTGAAGCTTTCTTT. It specifies CASSLEFTGSLNTEAFF. The variable domain in full, completed from reference TRBV5-1 and TRBJ1-1, reads KAGVTQTPRYLIKTRGQQVTLSCSPISGHRSVSWYQQTPGQGLQFLFEYFSETQRNKGNFPGRFSGRQFSNSRSEMNVSTLELGDSALYLCASSLEFTGSLNTEAFFGQGTRLTVV.

The chain uses TRBV19 and TRBJ2-1; tentative D call: TRBD2 (5 bases). Germline V gives CDR1 LNHDA, CDR2 SQIVND (reference sequence). CDR3 size: 16 residues. V was shortened by 6 bases and J by 5 bases, with 20 bases between the two germline ends. The CDR3 sequence is CASSNHDAGRNNEQFF. DNA of the CDR3: TGTGCCAGTAGCAACCATGATGCTGGGAGAAACAATGAGCAGTTCTTC.